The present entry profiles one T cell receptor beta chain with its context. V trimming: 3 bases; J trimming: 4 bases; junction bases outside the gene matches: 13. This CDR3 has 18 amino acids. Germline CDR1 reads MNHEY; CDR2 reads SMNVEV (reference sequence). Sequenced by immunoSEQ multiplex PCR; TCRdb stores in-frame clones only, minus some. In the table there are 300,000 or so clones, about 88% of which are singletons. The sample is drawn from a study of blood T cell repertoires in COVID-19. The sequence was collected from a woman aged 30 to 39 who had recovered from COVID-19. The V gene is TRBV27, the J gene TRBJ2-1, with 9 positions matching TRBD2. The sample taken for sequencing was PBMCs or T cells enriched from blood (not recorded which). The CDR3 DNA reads TGTGCCAGCAGTTTCGGAGGGCGGGGGGGCCCATCGTACAATGAGCAGTTCTTC. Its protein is CASSFGGRGGPSYNEQFF.